These T cell receptor beta chains were read from a single sample in a study of T cells in localized non-small cell lung cancer. The protocol was immunoSEQ multiplex PCR, while the TCRdb copy is restricted to in-frame clones and leaves out a portion. Found here are about 40,000 clones, 81% of them singletons; the top ten hold under 7.5%. The sequencing here drew on peripheral blood mononuclear cells, taken before any cancer treatment. These TCRs come from a male donor older than 55 with stage II lung adenocarcinoma. CDR3s include the opening cysteine and the closing phenylalanine or tryptophan. For some rows the clone size is stated as once, few or many, or as a class when expanded; others skip it.

clone size	J gene	CDR3 length	V gene	CDR3 protein
-	TRBJ1-4	12	TRBV2	CASRDRAFGLFF
-	TRBJ1-3	16	TRBV5-6	CASSLFITAVGNTIYF
-	TRBJ2-1	14	TRBV7-7	CASSPSGSRNEQFF
-	TRBJ1-5	15	TRBV19	CASSIGVLTGGPQHF
-	TRBJ2-5	14	TRBV7-2	CASSLGGAQETQYF
-	TRBJ2-5	15	TRBV18	CASSPSTGAAETQYF
few	TRBJ1-2	14	TRBV2	CASSRTGIDYGYTF
-	TRBJ2-3	16	TRBV2	CASSEKTGLSTDTQYF
-	TRBJ2-7	15	TRBV4-2	CASSQDRLASYEQYF
few	TRBJ2-7	16	TRBV5-1	CASSLQGQASSYEQYF
once	TRBJ1-3	13	TRBV7-2	CASSRDRGNTIYF
-	TRBJ2-7	14	TRBV6-5	CASRAGTTRDEQYF
-	TRBJ1-5	14	TRBV30	CAWSVGTENQPQHF
-	TRBJ2-2	13	TRBV7-8	CASSLRETGELFF
-	TRBJ1-2	14	TRBV7-2	CASSLGGAGYGYTF
-	TRBJ1-1	16	TRBV5-1	CASSLQGSQSSTEAFF
-	TRBJ1-5	12	TRBV14	CASSGFNQPQHF
-	TRBJ2-5	16	TRBV5-4	CASSFGDRGVQETQYF